This T cell receptor beta chain was recorded in a study of T cells in Graves' hyperthyroidism and ophthalmopathy. Overall study results and limits: Ophthalmopathy, which appeared later, was predicted by the model a median 6.5 months before onset. Expanded thyroid clonotypes (above 0.001) were mostly also found in blood.

TCR beta CDR3 regions were amplified from RNA transcripts. The primer set for the first-round RT-PCR of the TCR CDR3 was HTBI. TCRdb used MiXCR to reprocess the multiplex PCR reads, holding one entry per CDR3 protein. Here the sample spans a few hundred thousand distinct CDR3 sequences, approximately 14% being singletons. This clonotype showed up many times. Its target is not known. Diagnoses rested on clinical symptoms, serum thyroxine and TRAb, thyroid ultrasound and orbital computed tomography. Fresh peripheral blood, about 10 ml of it, supplied the PBMCs. This clonotype was sampled from a woman in her 30s with Graves' ophthalmopathy. Sequences were obtained from blood.

For the CDR3, the DNA is TGTGCCAGCATCGGACAGGGAACTAATGAAAAACTGTTTTTT. Translating it yields CASIGQGTNEKLFF. The chain has TRBV7-9 and TRBJ1-4; 8 bases agree with TRBD1. This CDR3 has 14 amino acids. The germline V gene encodes CDR1 SEHNR and CDR2 FQNEAQ (reference sequence). With 7 bases clipped from V and 1 base from J, the junction kept 2 bases outside the gene matches.